These 10 T cell receptor beta chains were sequenced from one sample in a study of control samples from healthy donors and cancer patients. Repertoires were generated with immunoSEQ multiplex PCR, while TCRdb's copy carries only in-frame clones and drops some. This sample has 150,000 or so clones, with just under 95% found just once. Sequenced sample: blood. The receptor source for this set is a man aged 40-50 years in good health.

This chain links TRBV7-9 with TRBJ2-7, with D perhaps TRBD1 (6 bases). This CDR3 region has 16 residues. V lost 5 bases to trimming and J lost 0 bases, with 17 bases between them. Germline V CDR1 and CDR2: SEHNR, FQNEAQ (reference sequence). The CDR3 sequence is CASSPVTGLHSYEQYF. The CDR3, as DNA: TGTGCCAGCAGCCCCGTGACAGGCCTACACTCCTACGAGCAGTACTTC.

This chain connects TRBV5-1 to TRBJ1-1; TRBD1 is a possible D gene (6 bases). This CDR3 has 14 residues. Germline CDR1 SGHRS, CDR2 YFSETQ. V was clipped by 0 bases and J by 5 bases, with 11 bases between them. The CDR3 reads CASSLGQGLTEAFF. The CDR3 region has the DNA TGCGCCAGCAGCTTGGGCCAGGGGCTGACTGAAGCTTTCTTT.

The chain recombines TRBV28 with TRBJ1-3, with 7 bases that match TRBD1. With V trimmed by 11 bases and J by 2 bases, 6 bases remained unmatched. CDR1 MDHEN and CDR2 SYDVKM come from the germline V gene. This CDR3 is built from 13 residues. In nucleotides, the CDR3 is TGTGCCTCCCGGGACAGTCCTGGAAACACCATATATTTT. Protein: CASRDSPGNTIYF.

This chain connects TRBV7-2 to TRBJ1-2; 7 bases line up with TRBD1. CDR1 is SGHTA, CDR2 FQGNSA, per germline. This CDR3 has 14 residues. J lost 3 bases, V lost 2 bases, and 3 bases had no gene match. The CDR3 region has the DNA TGTGCCAGCAGCTTACTTGACAGGGACTATGGCTACACCTTC. As protein: CASSLLDRDYGYTF.

The CDR3 coding sequence is TGTGCCAGCAGCCCCAGCTCCTACAATGAGCAGTTCTTC. Translating gives CASSPSSYNEQFF. The genes are TRBV5-6 and TRBJ2-1, with D unresolved. V lost 4 bases to trimming and J lost 0 bases, with 5 bases between them. This CDR3 has 13 amino acids. The germline gives CDR1 SGHDT, CDR2 YYEEEE. The variable domain in full, completed from reference TRBV5-6 and TRBJ2-1, reads DAGVTQSPTHLIKTRGQQVTLRCSPKSGHDTVSWYQQALGQGPQFIFQYYEEEERQRGNFPDRFSGHQFPNYSSELNVNALLLGDSALYLCASSPSSYNEQFFGPGTRLTVL.

The genes are TRBV5-4 and TRBJ2-2; 10 bases fit TRBD2. Per germline, CDR1 SGHNT and CDR2 YYREEE (reference sequence). There are 17 residues in the CDR3. V shed 4 bases, J shed 1 base, and the junction held 7 bases outside the gene matches. In DNA, the CDR3 is TGTGCCAGCAGCCGACTACCTAGCGGGGGGAACACCGGGGAGCTGTTTTTT. This translates into CASSRLPSGGNTGELFF.

This clone has a single count. The rearrangement uses TRBV5-1 and TRBJ1-1; D is unclear. Germline V gene sequence: CDR1 SGHRS, CDR2 YFSETQ. V gave up 0 bases and J gave up 3 bases, with 6 bases separating them. CDR3 length: 13 residues. The CDR3 DNA follows: TGCGCCAGCAGCTTGGTTGTCGACACTGAAGCTTTCTTT. Amino acids: CASSLVVDTEAFF.

V usage is TRBV5-1 and J usage is TRBJ2-2, with a tentative D call TRBD1 (5 bases). V lost 0 bases to trimming and J lost 5 bases, with 17 bases between them. The CDR3 loop spans 17 amino acids. The germline V gene has CDR1 SGHRS and CDR2 YFSETQ. CDR3 region: CASSLDLGQRNTGELFF. The CDR3 DNA reads TGCGCCAGCAGCTTGGATCTGGGGCAAAGGAATACCGGGGAGCTGTTTTTT.

The chain carries TRBV6-5 and TRBJ1-5, with 8 bases that match TRBD1. The CDR3 runs to 16 residues. CDR1 is MNHEY and CDR2 is SVGAGI in the germline V gene. V lost 4 bases and J lost 5; bases outside the gene matches: 10. CDR3 protein: CASSSEGTGADQPQHF. CDR3 in DNA: TGTGCCAGCAGTTCCGAGGGGACAGGAGCGGATCAGCCCCAGCATTTT.

V and J are TRBV6-4 and TRBJ1-1; 9 bases align to TRBD1. Germline V gives CDR1 MRHNA, CDR2 SNTAGT. Losses at the gene ends were 6 bases for V and 14 bases for J; bases not matched to a gene: 10. This CDR3 has 12 amino acids. CDR3 protein: CASSSTGTGLFF. The CDR3 nucleotides read TGTGCCAGCAGCTCAACCGGGACAGGGTTGTTCTTT.